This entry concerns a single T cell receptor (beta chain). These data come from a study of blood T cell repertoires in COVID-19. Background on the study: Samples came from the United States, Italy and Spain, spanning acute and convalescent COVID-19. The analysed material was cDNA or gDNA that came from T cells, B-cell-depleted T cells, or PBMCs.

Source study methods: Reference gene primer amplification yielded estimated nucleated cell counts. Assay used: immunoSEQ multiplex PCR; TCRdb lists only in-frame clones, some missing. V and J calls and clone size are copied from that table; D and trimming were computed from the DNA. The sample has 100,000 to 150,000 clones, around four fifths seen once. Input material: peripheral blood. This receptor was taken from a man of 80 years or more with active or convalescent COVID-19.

CDR3 sequence (DNA): TGTGCCAGCAGCAAGACACTTAACTATGGCTACACCTTC. Its translation: CASSKTLNYGYTF. The V call is TRBV27, the J call TRBJ1-2, with D unclear. Per the germline V gene, CDR1 is MNHEY and CDR2 is SMNVEV (reference sequence). V was pared by 6 bases and J by 1 base, with 9 bases between. The CDR3 runs to 13 residues.